Following are 9 T cell receptor beta chains from one sample sequenced in a study of cytomegalovirus exposure and HLA in healthy donors. The study ran its PCR with 60 Vbeta and 13 Jbeta primers. Assay: immunoSEQ multiplex PCR; the TCRdb copy retains only in-frame clones and omits some. The table has roughly 180,000 clones, around 80% seen once; the top ten hold 1.2%. The sample consisted of PBMCs. The receptor source for this set is a girl aged 2-10 years in good health and CMV-seropositive.

The chain links TRBV25-1 to TRBJ2-1; 7 bases match TRBD1. This CDR3 is built from 14 residues. The germline V gene has CDR1 MGHDK and CDR2 SYGVNS. V was clipped by 6 bases and J by 4 bases; unmatched bases: 6. The CDR3 is CASSGDRNYNEQFF. The DNA of the CDR3 is TGTGCCAGCAGCGGGGACAGAAATTACAATGAGCAGTTCTTC.

V usage is TRBV4-2 and J usage is TRBJ2-7, with 7 bases fitting TRBD2. Germline V CDR1 and CDR2: LGHNA, YNFKEQ. Unmatched junction bases numbered 5, after V lost 1 base and J lost 5 bases. The CDR3 has 14 amino acids. CDR3 nucleotide sequence: TGTGCCAGCAGCCAAGCCACTAGCGTACACGAGCAGTACTTC. Translation gives CASSQATSVHEQYF.

This clone was counted a single time. V is TRBV19 and J is TRBJ1-1; 7 nucleotides align to TRBD1. The germline CDR1 and CDR2 sequences are LNHDA and SQIVND (reference sequence). CDR3 size: 17 residues. Losses at the gene ends were 5 bases for V and 5 bases for J; bases not matched to a gene: 17. The CDR3 coding sequence is TGTGCCAGTAGTTCCTACAGGGGATTCTCGATTAAAACTGAAGCTTTCTTT. Its translation is CASSSYRGFSIKTEAFF.

The V gene is TRBV7-6, the J gene TRBJ1-4; TRBD1 matches 9 bases. CDR1 is SGHVS, CDR2 FNYEAQ, per germline. The CDR3 sequence is 15 residues long. The ends lost 6 bases at V and 4 bases at J; junction bases unmatched: 6. CDR3 DNA: TGTGCCAGCAGGGCCGGGACAGGGTATAATGAAAAACTGTTTTTT. Translated, it gives CASRAGTGYNEKLFF.

The table lists this clone with a few counts. The genes are TRBV6-1 and TRBJ2-7, with D perhaps matching TRBD1 (6 bases). Trimming took 6 bases from V and 7 from J, leaving 13 bases between them. The CDR3 sequence is 12 residues long. Germline values: CDR1 MNHNS, CDR2 SASEGT. The chain's CDR3 is CASSRGLVEQYF. The CDR3 coding sequence is TGTGCCAGCAGCAGGGGATTAGTGGAGCAGTACTTC.

This clone was found once. The chain carries TRBV11-2 and TRBJ2-1, with 8 bases aligning to TRBD1. J gave up 5 bases and V 5 bases, and 8 bases lay outside the gene matches. This CDR3 comprises 15 residues. Germline V CDR1 and CDR2: SGHAT, FQNNGV. In DNA, the CDR3 is TGTGCCAGCAGCGTAATCAGGGGGCCTAACAATGAGCAGTTCTTC. Translation: CASSVIRGPNNEQFF.

CDR3 amino acids: CSVESGQGGYGYTF. CDR3 DNA sequence: TGCAGCGTTGAATCGGGACAGGGAGGCTATGGCTACACCTTC. This chain connects TRBV29-1 to TRBJ1-2, with 9 bases identical to TRBD1. The CDR3 extends over 14 amino acids. The J segment lost 4 bases and the V segment lost 2 bases, leaving 5 bases of the junction unmatched. CDR1 is SQVTM, CDR2 ANQGSEA, per germline.

The chain couples TRBV14 to TRBJ1-2, with 8 bases identical to TRBD1. The CDR3 has 14 amino acids. The J segment lost 4 bases and the V segment lost 5 bases, leaving 6 bases of the junction unmatched. Germline-derived CDR1 and CDR2 are SGHDN and FVKESK. The CDR3: CASSLRTGFYGYTF. The CDR3 nucleotides are TGTGCCAGCAGCTTGAGGACAGGGTTCTATGGCTACACCTTC.

This chain uses TRBV9 with TRBJ2-1; 12 bases are a match to TRBD2. The V gene's germline CDR1 is SGDLS and CDR2 YYNGEE. Germline trimming cut 4 bases from V and 6 bases from J; bases unmatched to any gene: 8. This CDR3 has 16 residues. CDR3 protein: CASSLTSGGTFNEQFF. For the CDR3, the DNA is TGTGCCAGCAGCCTGACTAGCGGGGGAACTTTCAATGAGCAGTTCTTC.